Listed below are T cell receptor beta chains from one sample, sequenced in a study of T cell responses to AZD1222 COVID-19 vaccine. The table came from immunoSEQ multiplex PCR; TCRdb's copy has only in-frame clones and leaves some out. The data show some 200,000 clones, approximately 92% seen once. Material: peripheral blood, obtained 28 days after the second dose of the MenACWY control vaccine. The receptors derive from an adult who received the MenACWY meningococcal vaccine as a control. CDR3s include the opening cysteine and the closing phenylalanine or tryptophan. D genes are given only for firm matches. The size of a clone is reported for some rows only, either as once, few or many, or as a class for expanded clones.

-	-	TRBV27	TRBJ1-2	TGTGCCAGCAGCTCCGGGCCTCGGGCCAACTATGGCTACACCTTC	CASSSGPRANYGYTF
TRBD2	-	TRBV10-3	TRBJ2-5	TGTGCCATCAGTGACGGGCTAGCGGGTATCCAAGAGACCCAGTACTTC	CAISDGLAGIQETQYF
-	-	TRBV5-1	TRBJ1-2	TGCGCCAGCAGCTTGACCCAGGGGCCTAACTATGGCTACACCTTC	CASSLTQGPNYGYTF
-	-	TRBV24-1	TRBJ2-3	TGTGCCACCAGCGAGTCAGATACGCAGTATTTT	CATSESDTQYF
TRBD1	-	TRBV4-1	TRBJ1-1	TGCGCCAGCAGCCAAGATAGGGACAGGGGGAACACTGAAGCTTTCTTT	CASSQDRDRGNTEAFF
TRBD1	-	TRBV30	TRBJ1-4	TGTGCCTGGAGGGACAGGGGGCGCGGAGAAAAACTGTTTTTT	CAWRDRGRGEKLFF
-	once	TRBV7-8	TRBJ2-6	TGTGCCAGCAGCCGAGGCTCTGGGGCCAACGTCCTGACTTTC	CASSRGSGANVLTF
-	-	TRBV7-3	TRBJ2-2	TGTGCCACCGGGGCCGCTACCGGGGAGCTGTTTTTT	CATGAATGELFF
TRBD1	-	TRBV5-1	TRBJ1-1	TGCGCCAGCAGGTTGGACAGGGGCGCTGAAGCTTTCTTT	CASRLDRGAEAFF
-	-	TRBV6-5	TRBJ1-2	TGTGCCAGCAGTCCACAGGGACGGGCTGGCTACACCTTC	CASSPQGRAGYTF
-	-	TRBV5-6	TRBJ1-1	TGTGCCAGCAGCTTTGCCTCTGAGGGGCCGAACACTGAAGCTTTCTTT	CASSFASEGPNTEAFF
-	-	TRBV4-1	TRBJ1-2	TGCGCCAGCAGCCAACAGGGGAACTATGGCTACACCTTC	CASSQQGNYGYTF
TRBD1	-	TRBV9	TRBJ2-4	TGTGCCAGCAGCGACAGGACAGGGTTGGCCAAAAACATTCAGTACTTC	CASSDRTGLAKNIQYF
-	-	TRBV18	TRBJ1-3	TGTGCCAGCTCACCACAGGGGCCGGCCTCTGGAAACACCATATATTTT	CASSPQGPASGNTIYF
TRBD2	-	TRBV5-6	TRBJ2-7	TGTGCCAGCAGCTTGGTGGCTAGCGGAGCCTACGAGCAGTACTTC	CASSLVASGAYEQYF
-	-	TRBV4-3	TRBJ1-5	TGCGCCAGCAGCCAAGATATAACAGTAGATCAGCCCCAGCATTTT	CASSQDITVDQPQHF
TRBD2	-	TRBV15	TRBJ2-1	TGTGCCACCAGCACCAGACAACGCGGGGGATACGATGAGCAGTTCTTC	CATSTRQRGGYDEQFF
-	-	TRBV5-1	TRBJ2-5	TGCGCCAGCAGCGTGCGGCCCTCGGGGGAAGAGACCCAGTACTTC	CASSVRPSGEETQYF
-	-	TRBV6-6	TRBJ1-5	TGTGCCAGCAGTTACATTCAGACGAGGGTAGGTCAGCCCCAGCATTTT	CASSYIQTRVGQPQHF
TRBD2	once	TRBV6-2/TRBV6-3	TRBJ2-1	TGTGCCAGCAGTTACTCGGGACTAGCGGGAGGAGGCGAGCAGTTCTTC	CASSYSGLAGGGEQFF
-	-	TRBV11-2	TRBJ1-4	TGTGCCAGCAGCGTCCTTGGGGAGGCTAATGAAAAACTGTTTTTT	CASSVLGEANEKLFF
TRBD1	-	TRBV29-1	TRBJ2-7	TGCAGCGTTACCGGGACAGGGGGTGGCGAGCAGTACTTC	CSVTGTGGGEQYF
-	-	TRBV10-1	TRBJ2-1	TGCGCCAGCAGTGAAAGAATAGCAAGCGGGAATGAGCAGTTCTTC	CASSERIASGNEQFF
-	few	TRBV14	TRBJ1-1	TGTGCCAGCAGCCCATCCCTGGGGAACACTGAAGCTTTCTTT	CASSPSLGNTEAFF
-	-	TRBV5-1	TRBJ1-1	TGCGCCAGCAGTTCCGACGGTAGGGGGAACACTGAAGCTTTCTTT	CASSSDGRGNTEAFF
TRBD2	-	TRBV9	TRBJ2-3	TGTGCCAGCAGCCCAGATCTAGCGGGAGGGGATACGCAGTATTTT	CASSPDLAGGDTQYF
-	-	TRBV5-1	TRBJ2-6	TGCGCCAGCAGCTTGGTGCCCGAACGACCTTCTGGGGCCAACGTCCTGACTTTC	CASSLVPERPSGANVLTF